This T cell receptor (beta chain) is from a study of human T cells and chemical hapten exposure. Study as a whole: The variation in per-sample TCR yields arose mainly from small differences in pooled library volumes.

TCRdb independently ran MiXCR on the RACE reads; one entry per CDR3 protein. The top ten hold about 9.6% of the sample, which has more than 65,000 distinct CDR3 sequences, about 32% seen once. The CDR3 runs to 16 residues. Germline lookup yields CDR1 MGHRA and CDR2 YSYEKL. The V end lost 2 bases, the J end lost 4 bases, and 15 bases lay between the germline ends. Time point noted: patch test 1, 2 weeks after DPC sensitization. Treatment denoted: therapeutic diphenylcyclopropenone sensitization with weekly scalp DPC. The sample consisted of whole blood, taken in connection with sensitization to the hapten diphenylcyclopropenone (DPC). This sequence originates from a man in his forties with alopecia areata. Some clones in this sample may be carry-over from other donors' samples. V is TRBV4-1 and J is TRBJ1-3, with D possibly TRBD1 on 5 matching bases. The CDR3 protein is CASSQTPGNSGNTIYF. The CDR3 bases are TGCGCCAGCAGCCAAACACCAGGGAATTCAGGAAACACCATATATTTT.